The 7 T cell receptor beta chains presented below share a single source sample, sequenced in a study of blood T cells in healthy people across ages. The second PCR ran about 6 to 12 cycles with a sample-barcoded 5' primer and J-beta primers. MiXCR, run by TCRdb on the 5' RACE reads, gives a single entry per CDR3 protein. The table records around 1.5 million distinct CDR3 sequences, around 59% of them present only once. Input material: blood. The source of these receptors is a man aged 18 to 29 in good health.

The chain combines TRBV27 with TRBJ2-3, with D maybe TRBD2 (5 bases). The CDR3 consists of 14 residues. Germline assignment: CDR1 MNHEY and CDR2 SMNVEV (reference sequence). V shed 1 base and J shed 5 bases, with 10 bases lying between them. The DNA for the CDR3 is TGTGCCAGCAGTTTATTCCCCGAGGGAGATACGCAGTATTTT. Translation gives CASSLFPEGDTQYF.

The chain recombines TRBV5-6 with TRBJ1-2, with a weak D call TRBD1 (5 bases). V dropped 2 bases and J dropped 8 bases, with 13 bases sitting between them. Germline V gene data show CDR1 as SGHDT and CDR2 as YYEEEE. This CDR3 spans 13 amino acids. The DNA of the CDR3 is TGTGCCAGCAGCTTCGGGGCGCAGGACGGCTACACCTTC. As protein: CASSFGAQDGYTF.

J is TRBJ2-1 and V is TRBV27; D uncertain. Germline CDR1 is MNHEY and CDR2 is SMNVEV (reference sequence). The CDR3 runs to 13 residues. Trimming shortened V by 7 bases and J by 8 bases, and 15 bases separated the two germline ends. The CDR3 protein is CASTSIGRDEQFF. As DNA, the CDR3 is TGTGCCAGCACCAGCATCGGTAGGGATGAGCAGTTCTTC.

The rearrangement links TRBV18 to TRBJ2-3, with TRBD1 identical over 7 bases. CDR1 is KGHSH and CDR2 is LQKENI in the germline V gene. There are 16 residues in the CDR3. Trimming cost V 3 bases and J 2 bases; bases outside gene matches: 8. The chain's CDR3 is CASSPRQGEYTDTQYF. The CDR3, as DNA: TGTGCCAGCTCACCTCGGCAGGGGGAATACACAGATACGCAGTATTTT. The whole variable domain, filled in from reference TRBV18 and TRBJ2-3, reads NAGVMQNPRHLVRRRGQEARLRCSPMKGHSHVYWYRQLPEEGLKFMVYLQKENIIDESGMPKERFSAEFPKEGPSILRIQQVVRGDSAAYFCASSPRQGEYTDTQYFGPGTRLTVL.

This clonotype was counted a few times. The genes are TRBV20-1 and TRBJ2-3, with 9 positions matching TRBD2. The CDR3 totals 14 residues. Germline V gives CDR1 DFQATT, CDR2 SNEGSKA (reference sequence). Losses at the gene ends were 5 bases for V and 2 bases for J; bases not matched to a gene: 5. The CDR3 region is CSAPTSGATDTQYF. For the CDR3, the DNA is TGCAGTGCTCCGACTAGCGGAGCCACAGATACGCAGTATTTT.

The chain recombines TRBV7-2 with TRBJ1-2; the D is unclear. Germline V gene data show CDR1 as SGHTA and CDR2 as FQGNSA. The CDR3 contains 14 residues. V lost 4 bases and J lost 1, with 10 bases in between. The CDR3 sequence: CASSSRARNYGYTF. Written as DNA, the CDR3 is TGTGCCAGCAGCTCCCGGGCCCGTAACTATGGCTACACCTTC.

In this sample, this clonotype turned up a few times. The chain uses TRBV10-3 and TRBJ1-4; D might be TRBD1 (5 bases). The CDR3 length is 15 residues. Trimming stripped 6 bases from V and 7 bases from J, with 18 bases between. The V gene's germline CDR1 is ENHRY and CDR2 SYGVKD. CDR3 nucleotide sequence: TGTGCCATCAGCCCGAGGGACCAGGGCGTTGAAAAACTGTTTTTT. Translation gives CAISPRDQGVEKLFF.